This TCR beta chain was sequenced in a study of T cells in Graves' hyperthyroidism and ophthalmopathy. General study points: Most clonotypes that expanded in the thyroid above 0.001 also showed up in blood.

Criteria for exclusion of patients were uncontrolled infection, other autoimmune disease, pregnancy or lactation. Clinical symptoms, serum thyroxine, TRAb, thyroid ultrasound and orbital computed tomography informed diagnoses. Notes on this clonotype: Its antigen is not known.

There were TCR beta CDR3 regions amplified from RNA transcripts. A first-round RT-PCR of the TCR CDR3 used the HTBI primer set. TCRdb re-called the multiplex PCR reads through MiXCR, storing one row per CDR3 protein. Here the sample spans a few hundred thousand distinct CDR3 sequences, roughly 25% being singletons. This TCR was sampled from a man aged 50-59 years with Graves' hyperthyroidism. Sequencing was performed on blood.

Here the CDR3 DNA reads TGCAGTGCTACGACTAGCGGAGAAGCCTACGAGCAGTACTTC. This translates into CSATTSGEAYEQYF. The chain links TRBV20-1 to TRBJ2-7; TRBD2 aligns across 9 bases. This CDR3 has 14 residues. Per the germline V gene, CDR1 is DFQATT and CDR2 is SNEGSKA (reference sequence). J was trimmed by 2 bases and V by 4 bases; bases with no gene match: 6.